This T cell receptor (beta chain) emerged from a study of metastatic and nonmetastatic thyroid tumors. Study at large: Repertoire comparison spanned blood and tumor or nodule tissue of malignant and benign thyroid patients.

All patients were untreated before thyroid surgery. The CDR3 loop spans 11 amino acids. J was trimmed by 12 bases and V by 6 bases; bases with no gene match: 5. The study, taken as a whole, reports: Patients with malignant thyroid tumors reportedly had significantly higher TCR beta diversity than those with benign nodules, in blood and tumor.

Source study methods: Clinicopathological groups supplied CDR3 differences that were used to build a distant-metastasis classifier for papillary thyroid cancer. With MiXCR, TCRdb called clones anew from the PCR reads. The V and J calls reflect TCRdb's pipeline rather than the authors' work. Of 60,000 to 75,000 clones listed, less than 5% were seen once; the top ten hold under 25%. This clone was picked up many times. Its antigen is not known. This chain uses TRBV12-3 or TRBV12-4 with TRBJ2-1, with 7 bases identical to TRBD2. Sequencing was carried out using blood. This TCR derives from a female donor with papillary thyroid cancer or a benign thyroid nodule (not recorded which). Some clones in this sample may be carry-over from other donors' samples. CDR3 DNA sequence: TGTGCCAGCAGCCCTAGCGGTGTGCAGTTCTTC. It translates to CASSPSGVQFF.